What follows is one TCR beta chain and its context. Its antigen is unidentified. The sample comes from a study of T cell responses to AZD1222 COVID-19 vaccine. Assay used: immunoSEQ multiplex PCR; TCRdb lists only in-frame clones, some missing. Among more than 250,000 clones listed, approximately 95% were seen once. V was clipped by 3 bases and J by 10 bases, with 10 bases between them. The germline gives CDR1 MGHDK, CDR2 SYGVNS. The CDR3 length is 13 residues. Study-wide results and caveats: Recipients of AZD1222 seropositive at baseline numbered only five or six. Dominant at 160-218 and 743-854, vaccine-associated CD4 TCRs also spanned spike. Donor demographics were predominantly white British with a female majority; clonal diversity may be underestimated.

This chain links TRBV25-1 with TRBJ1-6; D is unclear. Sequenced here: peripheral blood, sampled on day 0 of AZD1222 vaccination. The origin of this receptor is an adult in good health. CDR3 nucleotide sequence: TGTGCCAGCAGTGAGGCTTTGGGGTCACCCCTCCACTTT. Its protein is CASSEALGSPLHF.